The TCR beta chain under discussion was sequenced for a study of cytomegalovirus exposure and HLA in healthy donors. Overall study results and limits: The study assumed roughly uniform donor sequencing depth for presence/absence analyses. Reported findings show TCR beta sequences accurately forecast HLA-A and HLA-B alleles in most subjects. Later analysis identified a missense DCLRE1C variant that was linked to TCR beta V- and J-gene trimming. It was only CMV serostatus that was available as immune exposure information.

About this clone itself: Antigen unknown.

V lost 0 bases and J 2 bases, leaving 7 bases between the germline ends. CDR3 length: 14 amino acids. Per germline, CDR1 MDHEN and CDR2 SYDVKM. Researchers ran the PCR with 60 Vbeta and 13 Jbeta primers. Clones were read by immunoSEQ multiplex PCR, and TCRdb kept only the in-frame ones, dropping some. The top ten hold less than 15% of the sample, which has almost 70,000 clones, roughly 65% seen once. The sequence derives from a male donor in good health and CMV-seropositive. The V gene is TRBV28, the J gene TRBJ1-1; D is ambiguous. The specimen was PBMCs. The DNA for the CDR3 is TGTGCCAGCAGTTTATGGACACCTAACACTGAAGCTTTCTTT. Protein: CASSLWTPNTEAFF.